Below, 28 T cell receptor beta chains from the same sample are listed, as sequenced in a study of identical twins. TCRdb analysed the 5' RACE reads with MiXCR anew, one entry per CDR3 protein. The data hold about 470,000 distinct CDR3 sequences, with approximately 24% observed a single time. The same sample was also studied in work on T cells expressing NK-cell markers.

Sequenced material: CD4+ T cells sorted from blood. Receptors originate from a woman younger than 30 in good health.

V gene TRBV9 combines with J gene TRBJ2-1, with TRBD2 identical over 7 bases. CDR3 length equals 14 residues. Per germline, CDR1 SGDLS and CDR2 YYNGEE. Trimming at V came to 4 bases and at J to 7 bases, leaving 8 bases not matched to a gene. Written as DNA, the CDR3 is TGTGCCAGCAGCATGAGACTAGCAGCGAATGAGCAGTTCTTC. Translation: CASSMRLAANEQFF. Full variable domain (rest looked up from reference TRBV9 and TRBJ2-1): DSGVTQTPKHLITATGQRVTLRCSPRSGDLSVYWYQQSLDQGLQFLIQYYNGEERAKGNILERFSAQQFPDLHSELNLSSLELGDSALYFCASSMRLAANEQFFGPGTRLTVL.

In its sample, this clonotype was seen a few times. The rearrangement joins TRBV20-1 to TRBJ2-3; D not resolved. The CDR3 covers 13 residues. Germline V CDR1 and CDR2: DFQATT, SNEGSKA (reference sequence). V lost 5 bases and J lost 8, with 17 bases in between. CDR3 bases: TGCAGTGCTGGGTCGCGGTCCCCGGGTACGCAGTATTTT. Residues: CSAGSRSPGTQYF.

This rearrangement joins TRBV20-1 to TRBJ2-7; TRBD2 agrees at 11 bases. The CDR3 totals 16 residues. Per the germline V gene, CDR1 is DFQATT and CDR2 is SNEGSKA (reference sequence). The V segment lost 5 bases and the J segment 3 bases; nucleotides outside the gene matches: 12. CDR3 protein: CSASGTSGDRRYEQYF. The CDR3 nucleotides are TGCAGTGCTTCCGGGACTAGCGGAGACCGGCGCTACGAGCAGTACTTC.

The chain joins TRBV6-1 to TRBJ2-4, with 9 bases fitting TRBD1. Germline V gene data show CDR1 as MNHNS and CDR2 as SASEGT. The CDR3 spans 14 residues. J gave up 7 bases and V 6 bases, and 7 bases lay outside the gene matches. The CDR3 region has the DNA TGTGCCAGCAGCCCCGGGACAGGGAGGAACATTCAGTACTTC. It is translated as CASSPGTGRNIQYF.

V gene TRBV7-2 combines with J gene TRBJ1-4; D is unclear. V was pared by 0 bases and J by 8 bases, with 7 bases between. The CDR3 is 13 residues long. CDR1 is SGHTA and CDR2 is FQGNSA in the germline V gene. The CDR3 here is CASSLAPAEKLFF. The CDR3 DNA sequence: TGTGCCAGCAGCTTAGCTCCGGCCGAAAAACTGTTTTTT.

V gene TRBV7-3 combines with J gene TRBJ2-1; D is possibly TRBD1 or TRBD2 (5 bases each). This CDR3 has 13 residues. Germline V gene sequence: CDR1 SGHTA, CDR2 FQGTGA. The V end was cut by 3 bases, the J end by 9 bases, with 12 bases between. CDR3 nucleotides: TGTGCCAGCAGCTTTCGGGGACCTGCTGAGCAGTTCTTC. Translated, it gives CASSFRGPAEQFF.

The chain uses TRBV6-1 and TRBJ2-7, with 7 bases matching TRBD1. Germline V gene lookup returns CDR1 MNHNS and CDR2 SASEGT. With V trimmed by 6 bases and J by 7 bases, 18 bases remained unmatched. The length of the CDR3 is 16 residues. The CDR3 protein is CASRPYGTAREREQYF. CDR3 sequence (DNA): TGTGCCAGCAGACCCTACGGGACAGCTAGGGAAAGGGAGCAGTACTTC.

V usage is TRBV20-1 and J usage is TRBJ2-5; the D gene could be TRBD1 or TRBD2 (5 bases each). The CDR3 has 14 amino acids. V was clipped by 3 bases and J by 3 bases, with 14 bases between them. Germline CDR1 and CDR2: DFQATT and SNEGSKA (reference sequence). The CDR3 nucleotides read TGCAGTGCTAGGCTCGGGGCCCAAGAAGAGACCCAGTACTTC. It encodes CSARLGAQEETQYF.

This clonotype appeared many times. The CDR3 coding sequence is TGTGCCAGCAGCTGGGACAGCTATAAGAGAGGAGCTTTCTTT. The encoded protein is CASSWDSYKRGAFF. The chain recombines TRBV7-2 with TRBJ1-1; 7 bases align to TRBD1. After removal of 4 bases from V and 10 bases from J, the junction contained 12 bases not matched to a gene. The CDR3 covers 14 residues. Germline CDR1 is SGHTA and CDR2 is FQGNSA. The full variable domain, its missing parts supplied by reference TRBV7-2 and TRBJ1-1, is GAGVSQSPSNKVTEKGKDVELRCDPISGHTALYWYRQSLGQGLEFLIYFQGNSAPDKSGLPSDRFSAERTGGSVSTLTIQRTQQEDSAVYLCASSWDSYKRGAFFGQGTRLTVV.

CDR3 sequence (DNA): TGTGCCTCACAGGGTGGGGCAGGAGCCCGATGGCTCAATGAGCAGTTCTTC. Translating it yields CASQGGAGARWLNEQFF. V usage is TRBV12-3 or TRBV12-4 and J usage is TRBJ2-1, with D possibly matching TRBD1 (6 bases). Between the trimmed V and J ends, which lost 11 bases and 6 bases, there was a span of 29 bases. This CDR3 has 17 amino acids.

This clonotype appeared a few times. The chain has TRBV7-2 and TRBJ2-3; D unresolved. This CDR3 has 12 residues. Trimming cost V 3 bases and J 6 bases, with 7 bases left between them. Germline CDR1 SGHTA, CDR2 FQGNSA. The CDR3: CASSFVGDTQYF. In nucleotides, the CDR3 is TGTGCCAGCAGCTTTGTGGGGGATACGCAGTATTTT.

The CDR3 here is CANPAGGGEQFF. CDR3 DNA sequence: TGTGCCAACCCCGCCGGGGGCGGTGAGCAGTTCTTC. The gene calls are TRBV12-3 or TRBV12-4 and TRBJ2-1, with D perhaps assigned TRBD1 or TRBD2 (6 bases each). Trimming removed 10 bases at V and 9 bases at J, with 16 bases between. The CDR3 loop spans 12 amino acids.

This clonotype came up a few times. This chain links TRBV25-1 with TRBJ2-7; TRBD1 aligns across 7 bases. Per germline, CDR1 MGHDK and CDR2 SYGVNS. Trimming cost V 5 bases and J 8 bases; bases outside gene matches: 12. CDR3 length: 14 amino acids. CDR3 coding DNA: TGTGCCAGCAGTACCCCCTCCGGGACAGACAAGCAGTACTTC. Protein sequence: CASSTPSGTDKQYF.

With respect to this clonotype: Likely a read error: the CDR3 ends without its conserved phenylalanine or tryptophan. It is unclear where the CDR3 begins or ends on the DNA, so no DNA is shown, and the CDR3 is as TCRdb lists it. V and J are TRBV12-3 or TRBV12-4 and TRBJ2-1. The CDR3 has 11 residues if both end residues are counted. CDR3 in amino acids: CASSLGGWEFL.

This clonotype has just a few counts. The chain has TRBV5-1 and TRBJ2-3; 11 nucleotides align to TRBD2. This CDR3 region has 16 residues. Losses at the gene ends were 4 bases for V and 2 bases for J; bases not matched to a gene: 6. Germline CDR1 SGHRS, CDR2 YFSETQ. CDR3 amino acids: CASSLGLAESTDTQYF. The CDR3, as DNA: TGCGCCAGCAGCCTGGGACTAGCGGAATCCACAGATACGCAGTATTTT.

The chain is built from TRBV5-1 and TRBJ2-6, with a possible D match to TRBD2 (5 bases). Germline V gives CDR1 SGHRS, CDR2 YFSETQ. The length of the CDR3 is 17 residues. V shed 3 bases and J shed 0 bases, with 13 bases lying between them. The CDR3 region is CASSWRTVSSGANVLTF. For the CDR3, the DNA is TGCGCCAGCAGCTGGAGGACTGTGAGCTCTGGGGCCAACGTCCTGACTTTC.

The chain combines TRBV12-3 or TRBV12-4 with TRBJ2-5, with 7 bases identical to TRBD2. The CDR3 extends over 12 amino acids. Losses at the gene ends were 4 bases for V and 5 bases for J; bases not matched to a gene: 1. The CDR3 region has the DNA TGTGCCAGCAGTTCAGCGGGGGAGACCCAGTACTTC. Translation: CASSSAGETQYF.

The chain uses TRBV7-2 and TRBJ2-7; 12 positions match TRBD1. J was trimmed by 4 bases and V by 8 bases; bases with no gene match: 3. This CDR3 region has 13 residues. From germline, CDR1 is SGHTA and CDR2 FQGNSA. The CDR3 protein is CASGDRGLYEQYF. Here the CDR3 DNA reads TGTGCCAGCGGGGACAGGGGGCTTTACGAGCAGTACTTC.

This clonotype was counted many times. In DNA, the CDR3 is TGCGCCAGCAGTTACGCAAGGGCTAGCGGGATGATCCAAGAGACCCAGTACTTC. Residues: CASSYARASGMIQETQYF. This chain links TRBV5-1 with TRBJ2-5, with TRBD2 matching 9 bases. Germline V CDR1 and CDR2: SGHRS, YFSETQ. CDR3 length: 18 residues. J gave up 1 base and V 5 bases, and 15 bases lay outside the gene matches.

The chain links TRBV4-3 to TRBJ2-7; tentatively, D is TRBD1 (6 bases). The germline V and J ends were trimmed by 4 bases and 5 bases, with 12 bases remaining between them. Germline V gene data show CDR1 as LGHNA and CDR2 as YSLEER. The CDR3 spans 13 residues. The CDR3, as DNA: TGCGCCAGCAGCCCACGGCACAGGGACGAGCAGTACTTC. It codes for CASSPRHRDEQYF.

This chain uses TRBV6-1 with TRBJ2-1; D possibly corresponds to TRBD2 (6 bases). The V gene's germline CDR1 is MNHNS and CDR2 SASEGT. Trimming stripped 8 bases from V and 7 bases from J, with 18 bases between. This CDR3 has 14 amino acids. The CDR3 DNA is TGTGCCAGCCTGAGGAGGGGCCAAGGGAATGAGCAGTTCTTC. It encodes CASLRRGQGNEQFF.

J is TRBJ2-3 and V is TRBV18; 13 nucleotides agree with TRBD2. V was pared by 3 bases and J by 0 bases, with 6 bases of the junction left unmatched. The CDR3 length is 18 residues. Per the germline V gene, CDR1 is KGHSH and CDR2 is LQKENI. The CDR3 sequence: CASSPPTSGGHSTDTQYF. The CDR3 DNA is TGTGCCAGCTCACCGCCGACTAGCGGGGGGCACAGCACAGATACGCAGTATTTT.

As DNA, the CDR3 is TGTGCCAGCAGTTTGGGGTCCGGGCTGTTTTTT. Translating it yields CASSLGSGLFF. The chain is built from TRBV12-3 or TRBV12-4 and TRBJ2-2; D is uncertain. The CDR3 has 11 residues. The V and J ends lost 3 bases and 13 bases respectively, with 9 bases between them.

This clonotype has ten or more counts. The chain has TRBV7-2 and TRBJ1-2; TRBD1 agrees at 8 bases. J lost 4 bases, V lost 1 base, and 2 bases had no gene match. This CDR3 is 14 amino acids long. CDR1 and CDR2 from the germline V gene are SGHTA and FQGNSA. CDR3 nucleotide sequence: TGTGCCAGCAGCTTAGGTCAGGGGGCCTATGGCTACACCTTC. Translated, it gives CASSLGQGAYGYTF.

This chain uses TRBV20-1 with TRBJ2-3; 14 bases map to TRBD2. The CDR3 length is 14 residues. Germline assignment: CDR1 DFQATT and CDR2 SNEGSKA (reference sequence). After removal of 3 bases from V and 7 bases from J, the junction contained 3 bases not matched to a gene. CDR3 bases: TGCAGTGCTAGGACTAGCGGGGGGGCAAATACGCAGTATTTT. Translated: CSARTSGGANTQYF.

The V and J genes are TRBV6-1 and TRBJ1-5, with no clear D. The CDR3 contains 15 residues. The germline gives CDR1 MNHNS, CDR2 SASEGT. Between the trimmed V and J ends, which lost 4 bases and 0 bases, there was a span of 10 bases. This chain's CDR3 is CASSAQWHSNQPQHF. Written as DNA, the CDR3 is TGTGCCAGCAGTGCTCAGTGGCATAGCAATCAGCCCCAGCATTTT.

The rearrangement uses TRBV7-9 and TRBJ2-5; D call uncertain. V was clipped by 8 bases and J by 0 bases, with 13 bases between them. The CDR3 covers 14 residues. Germline V CDR1 and CDR2: SEHNR, FQNEAQ (reference sequence). As DNA, the CDR3 is TGTGCCAGCGAGGAGAAAGGGTACCAAGAGACCCAGTACTTC. Encoded protein: CASEEKGYQETQYF.

The chain carries TRBV7-9 and TRBJ1-1, with 8 nucleotides matching TRBD1. The CDR3 has 14 residues. The V gene end was trimmed by 4 bases and the J gene end by 10 bases; junction bases not matched to a gene: 11. Germline V gene lookup returns CDR1 SEHNR and CDR2 FQNEAQ (reference sequence). CDR3 sequence: CASSSGQGGSVAFF. CDR3 coding DNA: TGTGCCAGCAGCTCTGGACAGGGTGGGAGTGTAGCTTTCTTT.